This T cell receptor beta chain was found in a study of beta chain features in type 1 diabetes. Across the whole study: In age, gender and cell yields, patients were similar to healthy donors. General study results and limits: It was among patients, rather than healthy donors, that naive, central memory and Treg TCRB repertoires appeared more similar. All four CD4+ subsets from Type 1 diabetes patients carried moderately but significantly shorter TCRB CDR3s.

Expressed TCRB transcripts got sequenced, as all isolated RNA was reverse transcribed. Repertoires were generated with immunoSEQ multiplex PCR, while TCRdb's copy carries only in-frame clones and drops some. The table lists roughly 500,000 clones, 10% to 12% of them singletons. Every donor had blood drawn once into heparin, roughly 120 mL on average. The sample holds a few counts of this clone. Its antigen is unknown. The sequence was collected from a woman between 18 and 29 years old in good health. Input material: naive CD4+ T cells from blood.

In DNA form, the CDR3 reads TGTGCCAGCAGCTTGGCCGGACAGGGAGGTTGGGAGCAGTACTTC. Translated, it gives CASSLAGQGGWEQYF. The chain carries TRBV5-6 and TRBJ2-7, with 8 bases aligning to TRBD1. The germline V gene has CDR1 SGHDT and CDR2 YYEEEE. J lost 7 bases, V lost 0 bases, and 9 bases had no gene match. The CDR3 extends over 15 amino acids.